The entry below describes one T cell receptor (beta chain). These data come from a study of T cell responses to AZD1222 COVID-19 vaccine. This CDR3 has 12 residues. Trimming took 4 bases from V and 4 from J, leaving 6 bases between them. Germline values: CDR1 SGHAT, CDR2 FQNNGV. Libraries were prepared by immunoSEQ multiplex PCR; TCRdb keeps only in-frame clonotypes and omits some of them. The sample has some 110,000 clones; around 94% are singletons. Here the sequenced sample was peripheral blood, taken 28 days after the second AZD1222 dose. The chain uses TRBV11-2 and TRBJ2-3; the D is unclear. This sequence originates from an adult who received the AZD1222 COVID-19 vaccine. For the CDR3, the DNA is TGTGCCAGCAGCTCCCCCCCAGATACGCAGTATTTT. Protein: CASSSPPDTQYF.